This is a list of T cell receptor beta chains from one sample in a study of cytomegalovirus exposure and HLA in healthy donors. Assay: immunoSEQ multiplex PCR; the TCRdb copy retains only in-frame clones and omits some. The profile covers some 140,000 clones, with around 72% appearing a single time and under 5.5% taken by the ten largest. The sample consisted of PBMCs. The source is a man aged 50 or older in good health and CMV-seropositive. The CDR3 runs from the conserved cysteine through the conserved F or W. A D gene is named only where the DNA matches it firmly. Clone size is given for some rows only: seen once, a few or many times, or a class if the clone is expanded.

V gene: TRBV5-1; clone size: NA; J gene: TRBJ1-1; D gene: NA; CDR3 DNA: TGCGCCAGCAGCTTGGTGCCAGAAAGGAACACTGAAGCTTTCTTT; CDR3 protein: CASSLVPERNTEAFF
V gene: TRBV11-3; clone size: once; J gene: TRBJ2-7; D gene: NA; CDR3 DNA: TGTGCCAGCAGCTTCAGCGGTTACTACGAGCAGTACTTC; CDR3 protein: CASSFSGYYEQYF
V gene: TRBV5-6; clone size: few; J gene: TRBJ1-1; D gene: NA; CDR3 DNA: TGTGCCAGCAGCCCAGGGAATATGAACACTGAAGCTTTCTTT; CDR3 protein: CASSPGNMNTEAFF
V gene: TRBV10-1; clone size: NA; J gene: TRBJ2-7; D gene: NA; CDR3 DNA: TGCGCCAGCAGTGAATCATCAGCCTACGAGCAGTACTTC; CDR3 protein: CASSESSAYEQYF
V gene: TRBV5-4; clone size: few; J gene: TRBJ2-3; D gene: TRBD2; CDR3 DNA: TGTGCCAGCAGCTTGGGCACTAGCGGGAGAAGGACAGATACGCAGTATTTT; CDR3 protein: CASSLGTSGRRTDTQYF
V gene: TRBV7-8; clone size: NA; J gene: TRBJ2-1; D gene: TRBD2; CDR3 DNA: TGTGCCAGCAGCAGTGGAGCGGGGGCGGGCTACAATGAGCAGTTCTTC; CDR3 protein: CASSSGAGAGYNEQFF
V gene: TRBV5-4; clone size: NA; J gene: TRBJ1-3; D gene: TRBD1; CDR3 DNA: TGTGCCAGCAGCTACTACAGGGGGTCGAGCTCTGGAAACACCATATATTTT; CDR3 protein: CASSYYRGSSSGNTIYF
V gene: TRBV5-1; clone size: NA; J gene: TRBJ2-5; D gene: TRBD2; CDR3 DNA: TGCGCCAGCAGCTTGGAAGCGGGGGCCAAAGAGACCCAGTACTTC; CDR3 protein: CASSLEAGAKETQYF
V gene: TRBV19; clone size: NA; J gene: TRBJ2-7; D gene: NA; CDR3 DNA: TGTGCCAGTAGTCTAGGGCCTTCCTACGAGCAGTACTTC; CDR3 protein: CASSLGPSYEQYF
V gene: TRBV11-1; clone size: NA; J gene: TRBJ2-7; D gene: TRBD1; CDR3 DNA: TGTGCCAGCAGCTTTAAGACAGGGGGCTCCTACGAGCAGTACTTC; CDR3 protein: CASSFKTGGSYEQYF
V gene: TRBV7-9; clone size: few; J gene: TRBJ1-2; D gene: NA; CDR3 DNA: TGTGCCAGCAGCCCTCAGACGGAGACTTATGGCTACACCTTC; CDR3 protein: CASSPQTETYGYTF
V gene: TRBV7-8; clone size: NA; J gene: TRBJ2-5; D gene: TRBD2; CDR3 DNA: TGTGCCAGCAGCCCTAGGCCACAGCGGGGGGCCGGGGAGACCCAGTACTTC; CDR3 protein: CASSPRPQRGAGETQYF
V gene: TRBV20-1; clone size: few; J gene: TRBJ2-7; D gene: NA; CDR3 DNA: TGCAGTGCTGGACAGAACTACGAGCAGTACTTC; CDR3 protein: CSAGQNYEQYF
V gene: TRBV10-3; clone size: NA; J gene: TRBJ1-5; D gene: NA; CDR3 DNA: TGTGCCGCCCAGGGGCAGGATCAGCCCCAGCATTTT; CDR3 protein: CAAQGQDQPQHF
V gene: TRBV29-1; clone size: NA; J gene: TRBJ1-1; D gene: NA; CDR3 DNA: TGCAGCGTCCAATGGAGTGGACTTGAAGCTTTCTTT; CDR3 protein: CSVQWSGLEAFF
V gene: TRBV18; clone size: NA; J gene: TRBJ2-1; D gene: NA; CDR3 DNA: TGTGCCAGCTTGTCAGGGACAGTTCCCCTCGGGGGTGAGCAGTTCTTC; CDR3 protein: CASLSGTVPLGGEQFF
V gene: TRBV7-6; clone size: NA; J gene: TRBJ2-1; D gene: NA; CDR3 DNA: TGTGCCAGCAGCTTAGGGCTGGGGAGTCGGGATGAGCAGTTCTTC; CDR3 protein: CASSLGLGSRDEQFF
V gene: TRBV7-3; clone size: NA; J gene: TRBJ2-3; D gene: TRBD2; CDR3 DNA: TGTGCCAGCAGCCAGGGACTAGCGGACACAGATACGCAGTATTTT; CDR3 protein: CASSQGLADTDTQYF
V gene: TRBV6-5; clone size: NA; J gene: TRBJ1-2; D gene: NA; CDR3 DNA: TGTGCCAGCAGTTACGGGCAGGGTGGCTACACCTTC; CDR3 protein: CASSYGQGGYTF
V gene: TRBV5-4; clone size: NA; J gene: TRBJ1-1; D gene: NA; CDR3 DNA: TGTGCCAGCAGCTTGGACAGCATGAACACTGAAGCTTTCTTT; CDR3 protein: CASSLDSMNTEAFF
V gene: TRBV7-9; clone size: NA; J gene: TRBJ2-3; D gene: NA; CDR3 DNA: TGTGCCAGCAGCTTAGGTATAGGTGCGGGTAAGAGCACAGATACGCAGTATTTT; CDR3 protein: CASSLGIGAGKSTDTQYF
V gene: TRBV7-9; clone size: NA; J gene: TRBJ1-5; D gene: NA; CDR3 DNA: TGTGCCAGCAGCTTAGGAGCCAGCGGTCAGCCCCAGCATTTT; CDR3 protein: CASSLGASGQPQHF
V gene: TRBV5-4; clone size: few; J gene: TRBJ2-3; D gene: TRBD1; CDR3 DNA: TGTGCCAGCAGCTTGACAGGGGACGGGACAGATACGCAGTATTTT; CDR3 protein: CASSLTGDGTDTQYF
V gene: TRBV19; clone size: NA; J gene: TRBJ1-2; D gene: NA; CDR3 DNA: TGTGCCAGTAGGCGGGACTATGGCTACACCTTC; CDR3 protein: CASRRDYGYTF
V gene: TRBV15; clone size: NA; J gene: TRBJ2-1; D gene: NA; CDR3 DNA: TGTGCCACCAGCAGAGCGGCAGGCGATGAGCAGTTCTTC; CDR3 protein: CATSRAAGDEQFF
V gene: TRBV10-1; clone size: few; J gene: TRBJ1-1; D gene: NA; CDR3 DNA: TGCGCCAGCAGTCAGGGGATGAACACTGAAGCTTTCTTT; CDR3 protein: CASSQGMNTEAFF
V gene: TRBV7-9; clone size: NA; J gene: TRBJ1-5; D gene: NA; CDR3 DNA: TGTGCCAGCAGTCCTGGGGAGGTGAATCAGCCCCAGCATTTT; CDR3 protein: CASSPGEVNQPQHF
V gene: TRBV11-3; clone size: NA; J gene: TRBJ1-4; D gene: TRBD1; CDR3 DNA: TGTGCCAGCAGCCTGGGACAGGGGGTTAAACTGTTTTTT; CDR3 protein: CASSLGQGVKLFF
V gene: TRBV6-1; clone size: NA; J gene: TRBJ2-2; D gene: NA; CDR3 DNA: TGTGCCACCTCCCCTGGACTCAACACCGGGGAGCTGTTTTTT; CDR3 protein: CATSPGLNTGELFF
V gene: TRBV5-4; clone size: NA; J gene: TRBJ2-2; D gene: TRBD2; CDR3 DNA: TGTGCCAGCAGCTTGGATCCGGGAGGAAACACCGGGGAGCTGTTTTTT; CDR3 protein: CASSLDPGGNTGELFF
V gene: TRBV19; clone size: NA; J gene: TRBJ1-5; D gene: NA; CDR3 DNA: TGTGCCAGTAGTATCGGTGTTAGCAATCAGCCCCAGCATTTT; CDR3 protein: CASSIGVSNQPQHF
V gene: TRBV29-1; clone size: NA; J gene: TRBJ2-5; D gene: TRBD1; CDR3 DNA: TGCAGCGTTGATCGGGGACAGGGGGATGAGCAGTACTTC; CDR3 protein: CSVDRGQGDEQYF
V gene: TRBV27; clone size: NA; J gene: TRBJ1-2; D gene: TRBD1; CDR3 DNA: TGTGCCAGCAGTCCTTGGGACAGGGGGTACGGCTACACCTTC; CDR3 protein: CASSPWDRGYGYTF
V gene: TRBV7-9; clone size: once; J gene: TRBJ2-1; D gene: TRBD2; CDR3 DNA: TGTGCCAGCAGCCGCGGACTAGCGGGAGTCGATGAGCAGTTCTTC; CDR3 protein: CASSRGLAGVDEQFF
V gene: TRBV7-9; clone size: NA; J gene: TRBJ1-1; D gene: NA; CDR3 DNA: TGTGCCAGCAGCCCACTCTCGGGACACCGAGGGACTGAAGCTTTCTTT; CDR3 protein: CASSPLSGHRGTEAFF
V gene: TRBV5-1; clone size: NA; J gene: TRBJ1-3; D gene: TRBD1; CDR3 DNA: TGCGCCAGCAGCGAAACAGGGGTTGGAAACACCATATATTTT; CDR3 protein: CASSETGVGNTIYF
V gene: TRBV13; clone size: NA; J gene: TRBJ2-7; D gene: TRBD1; CDR3 DNA: TGTGCCAGCAGCACTACCGGGACAGGGCTCTACGAGCAGTACTTC; CDR3 protein: CASSTTGTGLYEQYF
V gene: TRBV27; clone size: few; J gene: TRBJ1-1; D gene: NA; CDR3 DNA: TGTGCCAGCAGTTCAAGGGGCGCTGAAGCTTTCTTT; CDR3 protein: CASSSRGAEAFF
V gene: TRBV11-3; clone size: NA; J gene: TRBJ2-3; D gene: NA; CDR3 DNA: TGTGCCAGCAGCCTGACAGGCACGGACACAGATACGCAGTATTTT; CDR3 protein: CASSLTGTDTDTQYF
V gene: TRBV28; clone size: NA; J gene: TRBJ2-7; D gene: NA; CDR3 DNA: TGTGCCAGCCAGGACAGTATCTCCTACGAGCAGTACTTC; CDR3 protein: CASQDSISYEQYF
V gene: TRBV4-1; clone size: NA; J gene: TRBJ1-5; D gene: TRBD1; CDR3 DNA: TGCGCCAGCAGCCAAGATCCGGGACAGGGATATAGCAATCAGCCCCAGCATTTT; CDR3 protein: CASSQDPGQGYSNQPQHF
V gene: TRBV2; clone size: NA; J gene: TRBJ1-2; D gene: NA; CDR3 DNA: TGTGCCAGCCAGAATAACTATGGCTACACCTTC; CDR3 protein: CASQNNYGYTF
V gene: TRBV2; clone size: NA; J gene: TRBJ2-7; D gene: NA; CDR3 DNA: TGTGCCAGCAAACTTAACTACGAGCAGTACTTC; CDR3 protein: CASKLNYEQYF
V gene: TRBV10-3; clone size: NA; J gene: TRBJ2-3; D gene: NA; CDR3 DNA: TGTGCCATCACAGGGGTCTACACAGATACGCAGTATTTT; CDR3 protein: CAITGVYTDTQYF
V gene: TRBV20-1; clone size: NA; J gene: TRBJ2-7; D gene: NA; CDR3 DNA: TGCAGTGCTAGAGTTAACTACGAGCAGTACTTC; CDR3 protein: CSARVNYEQYF
V gene: TRBV6-1; clone size: once; J gene: TRBJ1-5; D gene: NA; CDR3 DNA: TGTGCCAGCAGACAATACCATAGCAATCAGCCCCAGCATTTT; CDR3 protein: CASRQYHSNQPQHF
V gene: TRBV25-1; clone size: NA; J gene: TRBJ1-6; D gene: TRBD1; CDR3 DNA: TGTGCCAGCACAGGGGGGCTCTATAATTCACCCCTCCACTTT; CDR3 protein: CASTGGLYNSPLHF
V gene: TRBV7-2; clone size: few; J gene: TRBJ2-3; D gene: NA; CDR3 DNA: TGTGCCAGCAGCTCTAGACTAGGTACGCAGTATTTT; CDR3 protein: CASSSRLGTQYF
V gene: TRBV5-1; clone size: NA; J gene: TRBJ2-6; D gene: TRBD1; CDR3 DNA: TGCGCCAGCAGCCCACAGGGGGCCACTGGGGCCAACGTCCTGACTTTC; CDR3 protein: CASSPQGATGANVLTF
V gene: TRBV2; clone size: NA; J gene: TRBJ1-2; D gene: NA; CDR3 DNA: TGTGCCAGCAGTGGAGGTATCTATGGCTACACCTTC; CDR3 protein: CASSGGIYGYTF
V gene: TRBV5-1; clone size: once; J gene: TRBJ2-1; D gene: NA; CDR3 DNA: TGCGCCAGCAGCTTGAGGGGGCTAGCGGGTAACAATGAGCAGTTCTTC; CDR3 protein: CASSLRGLAGNNEQFF
V gene: TRBV18; clone size: NA; J gene: TRBJ1-1; D gene: NA; CDR3 DNA: TGTGCCAGCTCCCCGACCCTGGACAGTGAAGCTTTCTTT; CDR3 protein: CASSPTLDSEAFF
V gene: TRBV18; clone size: NA; J gene: TRBJ2-2; D gene: NA; CDR3 DNA: TGTGCCAGCGCAGGGGACGGGGAGCTGTTTTTT; CDR3 protein: CASAGDGELFF
V gene: TRBV2; clone size: NA; J gene: TRBJ2-3; D gene: TRBD2; CDR3 DNA: TGTGCCAGCAGTAGGACTAGCGGGGGGGCGGTAGATACGCAGTATTTT; CDR3 protein: CASSRTSGGAVDTQYF
V gene: TRBV10-1; clone size: NA; J gene: TRBJ1-2; D gene: TRBD1; CDR3 DNA: TGCGCCAGCAGTGGGGCAGGGGGCTATGGCTACACCTTC; CDR3 protein: CASSGAGGYGYTF
V gene: TRBV29-1; clone size: NA; J gene: TRBJ2-1; D gene: TRBD2; CDR3 DNA: TGCAGCGTTGAGGGACTAAAAAATGAGCAGTTCTTC; CDR3 protein: CSVEGLKNEQFF
V gene: TRBV27; clone size: NA; J gene: TRBJ2-2; D gene: NA; CDR3 DNA: TGTGCCAGCAGTTTAGAGGGGGTTAGCAGCGGGGAACTGTTTTTT; CDR3 protein: CASSLEGVSSGELFF
V gene: TRBV10-3; clone size: NA; J gene: TRBJ2-7; D gene: TRBD1; CDR3 DNA: TGTGCCATTTCCTCAAGACAGGGTGGTGTAGGTGAGCAGTACTTC; CDR3 protein: CAISSRQGGVGEQYF
V gene: TRBV11-3; clone size: once; J gene: TRBJ2-1; D gene: TRBD1; CDR3 DNA: TGTGCCAGCAGCCGAAGACAGGGGGACTACAATGAGCAGTTCTTC; CDR3 protein: CASSRRQGDYNEQFF
V gene: TRBV9; clone size: NA; J gene: TRBJ1-2; D gene: NA; CDR3 DNA: TGTGCCAGCAGCTTAAGAACAGCGGGGAACTATGGCTACACCTTC; CDR3 protein: CASSLRTAGNYGYTF